A single T cell receptor (beta chain) is shown here with its context. The antigen remains undetermined. The data are from a study of OX40 agonist ivuxolimab in advanced cancers. For the study at large: Patients enrolled in dose escalation were diagnosed with hepatocellular carcinoma, melanoma, renal cell or head and neck cancer. Age averaged around 58 years (range about 23 to 80), and 80% to 90% were male.

Study results and caveats: Part of the nonresponder group also had normalized T-cell clonal expansion that was low. By week 6 at 0.1 to 3.0 mg/kg, blood CD4+ and CD8+ T cells had expanded clonally.

CDR1 is SEHNR and CDR2 is FQNEAQ in the germline V gene (reference sequence). Trimming removed 5 bases from V and 5 bases from J; junction bases left unmatched: 6. CDR3 length equals 14 residues. The data were produced by immunoSEQ multiplex PCR, yet TCRdb's version contains in-frame clones alone and is incomplete. This table holds some 62,000 clones, approximately 92% found once. The source was CD4+ or CD8+ T cells sorted from blood, collected in a trial of the OX40 agonist ivuxolimab. This receptor was obtained from an adult with an advanced solid tumor such as melanoma, head and neck, liver or kidney cancer. This chain links TRBV7-9 with TRBJ1-1; 9 positions match TRBD1. The CDR3: CASSRWDRETEAFF. CDR3 DNA: TGTGCCAGCAGCCGATGGGACAGGGAAACTGAAGCTTTCTTT.